These 31 T cell receptor beta chains share one sample of origin, sequenced in a study of human thymus T cells. Profiling relied on immunoSEQ multiplex PCR, and the TCRdb table lists in-frame clones only, not all of them. This sample carries approximately 46,000 clones, over 90% of them seen once, and the ten largest clones take over 0.15%. Sequencing was done on a sample of blood. Receptor source: a girl under three years old with a congenital heart defect but otherwise immunologically healthy.

The gene calls are TRBV2 and TRBJ2-5, with 8 bases that match TRBD2. Germline-derived CDR1 and CDR2 are SNHLY and FYNNEI. This CDR3 contains 15 residues. The V and J ends lost 7 bases and 4 bases, in that order; junction bases with no gene match: 11. In DNA form, the CDR3 reads TGTGCCAGCAAAAACGCCGGGACTAGGAGAGAGACCCAGTACTTC. Its translation: CASKNAGTRRETQYF.

V and J are TRBV18 and TRBJ1-5; maybe TRBD1 (6 bases). This CDR3 spans 14 amino acids. From germline, CDR1 is KGHSH and CDR2 LQKENI. V was clipped by 3 bases and J by 7 bases, with 13 bases between them. The CDR3 nucleotides are TGTGCCAGCTCACCTTACCTTACAGGGCAGCCCCAGCATTTT. It codes for CASSPYLTGQPQHF.

V usage is TRBV4-1 and J usage is TRBJ2-3; the match to TRBD2 covers 16 bases. The CDR3 length is 19 residues. The trim removed 8 bases at V and 6 bases at J, leaving 17 bases unmatched. Per germline, CDR1 MGHRA and CDR2 YSYEKL. Written as DNA, the CDR3 is TGCGCCAGCGGCCTAGGGACTAGCGGGAGGGCTGGAAGAGTGGATACGCAGTATTTT. Protein sequence: CASGLGTSGRAGRVDTQYF.

The chain couples TRBV30 to TRBJ1-2, with 7 bases aligning to TRBD1. Looked up from germline, CDR1 is GTSNPN and CDR2 is SVGIG (reference sequence). After removal of 4 bases from V and 9 bases from J, the junction contained 5 bases not matched to a gene. The CDR3 has 11 amino acids. CDR3 protein: CAWKRGRSYTF. Written as DNA, the CDR3 is TGTGCCTGGAAGAGGGGGCGAAGCTACACCTTC.

The rearrangement joins TRBV21-1 to TRBJ2-3. TRBV21-1 is recorded as a pseudogene. The CDR3 spans 13 residues. CDR3 amino acids: CASSKKSTDTQYF. Here the CDR3 DNA reads TGTGCCAGCAGCAAAAAAAGCACAGATACGCAGTATTTT.

CDR3 region: CAWRQGNTEAFF. Written as DNA, the CDR3 is TGTGCCTGGAGGCAGGGAAACACTGAAGCTTTCTTT. The chain carries TRBV30 and TRBJ1-1; a possible D gene is TRBD1 (5 bases). The CDR3 totals 12 residues. The V and J ends lost 3 bases and 2 bases respectively, with 7 bases between them. In germline, CDR1 is GTSNPN, CDR2 SVGIG (reference sequence).

The chain is built from TRBV7-2 and TRBJ2-3; no firm D call. There are 14 residues in the CDR3. CDR1 and CDR2 from the germline V gene are SGHTA and FQGNSA. V was pared by 5 bases and J by 2 bases, with 11 bases between. CDR3 protein: CASSPGPYTDTQYF. For the CDR3, the DNA is TGTGCCAGCAGCCCCGGGCCGTACACAGATACGCAGTATTTT.

The rearrangement links TRBV5-4 to TRBJ2-7; TRBD1 is a possible D gene (5 bases). The germline V gene has CDR1 SGHNT and CDR2 YYREEE (reference sequence). Trimming removed 4 bases at V and 6 bases at J, with 14 bases between. The CDR3 has 13 residues. CDR3 sequence reads: CASSDATGAEQYF. CDR3 nucleotides: TGTGCCAGCAGCGACGCTACAGGTGCCGAGCAGTACTTC.

The chain recombines TRBV11-2 with TRBJ2-1, with 9 bases lining up with TRBD2. Germline V lookup: CDR1 SGHAT, CDR2 FQNNGV. The ends lost 5 bases at V and 3 bases at J; junction bases unmatched: 14. This CDR3 comprises 18 residues. DNA of the CDR3: TGTGCCAGCAGCCCTCGCCCCCCTAGCGGGGATAACTACAATGAGCAGTTCTTC. It is translated as CASSPRPPSGDNYNEQFF.

In its sample, this clone was seen once. The genes are TRBV25-1 and TRBJ2-7, with 8 bases matching TRBD2. V was clipped by 6 bases and J by 3 bases; unmatched bases: 7. Per germline, CDR1 MGHDK and CDR2 SYGVNS. This CDR3 spans 14 amino acids. The CDR3 here is CASRGTRPGYEQYF. CDR3 DNA sequence: TGTGCCAGCAGGGGGACTAGGCCGGGCTACGAGCAGTACTTC.

The J gene is TRBJ2-5, the V gene TRBV28; D might be TRBD2 (6 bases). The CDR3 has 14 amino acids. Germline loops: CDR1 MDHEN, CDR2 SYDVKM. V was cut by 3 bases and J by 2 bases, with 10 bases left in between. The CDR3 is CASSFGGGQETQYF. The CDR3 bases are TGTGCCAGCAGTTTCGGGGGAGGTCAAGAGACCCAGTACTTC.

This chain uses TRBV4-2 with TRBJ2-5; D is unresolved. V was cut by 2 bases and J by 3 bases, with 7 bases left in between. Germline V gene lookup returns CDR1 LGHNA and CDR2 YNFKEQ. The CDR3 runs to 13 residues. This CDR3 is CASSQFGEETQYF. DNA for the CDR3: TGTGCCAGCAGCCAATTTGGGGAAGAGACCCAGTACTTC.

The chain couples TRBV2 to TRBJ1-1; D remains unclear. V lost 3 bases and J lost 11, with 19 bases in between. Germline loops: CDR1 SNHLY, CDR2 FYNNEI. This CDR3 has 14 residues. The CDR3 loop reads CASSDIAPMPGAFF. The CDR3 bases are TGTGCCAGCAGTGACATTGCCCCAATGCCTGGGGCTTTCTTT.

This chain's CDR3 is CASSLDRDPRYYEQYF. The CDR3 DNA is TGTGCCAGCAGCTTGGACCGGGACCCTCGTTATTACGAGCAGTACTTC. The chain has TRBV5-4 and TRBJ2-7, with D perhaps assigned TRBD1 or TRBD2 (5 bases each). V dropped 0 bases and J dropped 4 bases, with 17 bases sitting between them. In germline, CDR1 is SGHNT, CDR2 YYREEE (reference sequence). This CDR3 has 16 amino acids.

This sequence joins TRBV7-9 and TRBJ1-2; D is undetermined. The V gene's germline CDR1 is SEHNR and CDR2 FQNEAQ (reference sequence). This CDR3 is 14 amino acids long. The V end lost 5 bases, the J end lost 4 bases, and 14 bases lay between the germline ends. The CDR3 DNA reads as TGTGCCAGCAGCCTCTTGGGAGGGCGCTATGGCTACACCTTC. Encoded protein: CASSLLGGRYGYTF.

The genes are TRBV5-6 and TRBJ2-7; D uncertain. The length of the CDR3 is 12 residues. Germline CDR1 SGHDT, CDR2 YYEEEE. V was pared by 0 bases and J by 5 bases, with 6 bases between. The CDR3 protein is CASSLASDEQYF. DNA for the CDR3: TGTGCCAGCAGCTTGGCCAGCGACGAGCAGTACTTC. The whole variable domain, filled in from reference TRBV5-6 and TRBJ2-7, reads DAGVTQSPTHLIKTRGQQVTLRCSPKSGHDTVSWYQQALGQGPQFIFQYYEEEERQRGNFPDRFSGHQFPNYSSELNVNALLLGDSALYLCASSLASDEQYFGPGTRLTVT.

This chain joins TRBV7-7 and TRBJ2-2; no reliable D call. The CDR3 totals 12 residues. Germline values: CDR1 SSHAT, CDR2 FNYEAQ (reference sequence). V lost 3 bases to trimming and J lost 5 bases, with 4 bases between them. The CDR3 reads CASSFGTGELFF. The DNA of the CDR3 is TGTGCCAGCAGCTTTGGGACCGGGGAGCTGTTTTTT.

This chain joins TRBV10-2 and TRBJ1-5, with D hard to call. CDR3 length: 13 residues. Germline assignment: CDR1 WSHSY and CDR2 SAAADI. Trimming shortened V by 2 bases and J by 4 bases, and 6 bases separated the two germline ends. Here the CDR3 DNA reads TGCGCCAGCAGTGAGCGCCAGAATCAGCCCCAGCATTTT. Protein sequence: CASSERQNQPQHF.

V gene TRBV27 combines with J gene TRBJ2-1; D perhaps matches TRBD2 (6 bases). V lost 2 bases to trimming and J lost 8 bases, with 16 bases between them. This CDR3 contains 15 residues. The germline CDR1 and CDR2 sequences are MNHEY and SMNVEV (reference sequence). DNA of the CDR3: TGTGCCAGCAGTTTAATAACGGGAGAAATGGATGAGCAGTTCTTC. This encodes CASSLITGEMDEQFF.

The count of this clone is one. The chain combines TRBV5-1 with TRBJ2-7, with 7 bases fitting TRBD1. The CDR3 sequence is 15 residues long. J gave up 4 bases and V 2 bases, and 9 bases lay outside the gene matches. Germline V gives CDR1 SGHRS, CDR2 YFSETQ. The CDR3 here is CASSFTGTETYEQYF. In DNA, the CDR3 is TGCGCCAGCAGCTTTACCGGGACAGAGACTTACGAGCAGTACTTC. Complete variable domain (other parts from reference TRBV5-1 and TRBJ2-7): KAGVTQTPRYLIKTRGQQVTLSCSPISGHRSVSWYQQTPGQGLQFLFEYFSETQRNKGNFPGRFSGRQFSNSRSEMNVSTLELGDSALYLCASSFTGTETYEQYFGPGTRLTVT.

The chain links TRBV6-4 to TRBJ1-2, with 9 bases aligning to TRBD1. CDR3 length equals 14 residues. CDR1 MRHNA and CDR2 SNTAGT come from the germline V gene. V gave up 6 bases and J gave up 8 bases; unmatched junction bases: 10. The CDR3 DNA follows: TGTGCCAGCAGGCCGGACAGGGGTTCGGGAGGCTACACCTTC. Translating gives CASRPDRGSGGYTF.

This rearrangement joins TRBV2 to TRBJ2-5; no clear D. Germline values: CDR1 SNHLY, CDR2 FYNNEI. The CDR3 is 11 amino acids. Trimming removed 3 bases from V and 9 bases from J, with 8 bases in between. This CDR3 is CASSDPASQYF. The DNA of the CDR3 is TGTGCCAGCAGTGACCCTGCGTCCCAGTACTTC.

The gene calls are TRBV7-2 and TRBJ2-7, with a possible D match to TRBD1 (6 bases). The V gene lost 4 bases and the J gene lost 2 bases, with 12 bases spanning the gap. The germline V gene encodes CDR1 SGHTA and CDR2 FQGNSA. This CDR3 contains 14 residues. CDR3 sequence reads: CASSSQGPTYEQYF. The CDR3 DNA reads as TGTGCCAGCAGCTCACAGGGCCCAACCTACGAGCAGTACTTC.

In this sample, this clone turned up once. This chain joins TRBV5-4 and TRBJ1-1, with D possibly TRBD1 on 5 matching bases. Germline loops: CDR1 SGHNT, CDR2 YYREEE (reference sequence). The CDR3 runs to 16 residues. Between the trimmed V and J ends, which lost 0 bases and 4 bases, there was a span of 16 bases. CDR3 in amino acids: CASSLGGAGKGTEAFF. The CDR3 region has the DNA TGTGCCAGCAGCTTGGGGGGCGCGGGCAAGGGCACTGAAGCTTTCTTT. The variable domain in full, completed from reference TRBV5-4 and TRBJ1-1, reads ETGVTQSPTHLIKTRGQQVTLRCSSQSGHNTVSWYQQALGQGPQFIFQYYREEENGRGNFPPRFSGLQFPNYSSELNVNALELDDSALYLCASSLGGAGKGTEAFFGQGTRLTVV.

The chain couples TRBV6-5 to TRBJ2-1; D unresolved. Germline V CDR1 and CDR2: MNHEY, SVGAGI. Trimming removed 3 bases from V and 10 bases from J, with 7 bases in between. This CDR3 contains 11 residues. CDR3 sequence reads: CASSYFGEQFF. CDR3 bases: TGTGCCAGCAGTTATTTTGGGGAGCAGTTCTTC.

V is TRBV7-8 and J is TRBJ1-3, with D possibly TRBD1 on 5 matching bases. The CDR3 totals 15 residues. V was pared by 2 bases and J by 9 bases, with 17 bases between. Germline-derived CDR1 and CDR2 are SGHVS and FQNEAQ. The CDR3 region has the DNA TGTGCCAGCAGCTTAATCGGGACGGCCGGAGCCACCATATATTTT. It specifies CASSLIGTAGATIYF.

The chain has TRBV6-1 and TRBJ2-7; TRBD1 aligns across 10 bases. The length of the CDR3 is 14 residues. Germline trimming cut 7 bases from V and 2 bases from J; bases unmatched to any gene: 5. The germline V gene encodes CDR1 MNHNS and CDR2 SASEGT. CDR3 residues: CASNRDRGTYEQYF. CDR3 bases: TGTGCCAGCAACCGGGACAGGGGAACCTACGAGCAGTACTTC.

The chain combines TRBV6-5 with TRBJ2-3, with TRBD2 as a possible D gene (5 bases). The CDR3 length is 12 residues. V was cut by 5 bases and J by 6 bases, with 9 bases left in between. Germline V lookup: CDR1 MNHEY, CDR2 SVGAGI. The CDR3 region is CASSRTQDTQYF. Written as DNA, the CDR3 is TGTGCCAGCAGTAGGACTCAGGATACGCAGTATTTT.

The chain has TRBV27 and TRBJ2-1; D remains ambiguous. V gave up 0 bases and J gave up 7 bases, with 10 bases separating them. Germline V gives CDR1 MNHEY, CDR2 SMNVEV (reference sequence). The CDR3 covers 14 residues. The CDR3 loop is CASSLSPGLNEQFF. The CDR3 bases are TGTGCCAGCAGTTTATCACCCGGGTTAAATGAGCAGTTCTTC.

The rearrangement uses TRBV7-2 and TRBJ2-7; 9 nucleotides match TRBD2. J lost 3 bases, V lost 5 bases, and 11 bases had no gene match. The CDR3 loop spans 16 amino acids. Germline V gives CDR1 SGHTA, CDR2 FQGNSA. CDR3 region: CASSPRGSGGYYEQYF. The CDR3 DNA reads TGTGCCAGCAGCCCCAGGGGTAGCGGGGGATACTACGAGCAGTACTTC.

This chain connects TRBV15 to TRBJ1-5; a weak D match, TRBD1 (5 bases). The germline gives CDR1 LNHNV, CDR2 YYDKDF (reference sequence). Trimming shortened V by 0 bases and J by 10 bases, and 10 bases separated the two germline ends. The CDR3 contains 13 residues. The CDR3 is CATSRDQGGPQHF. In DNA, the CDR3 is TGTGCCACCAGCAGAGATCAGGGCGGACCCCAGCATTTT.